Below, one T cell receptor beta chain is given with its context. The antigen is not known. Method: immunoSEQ multiplex PCR; TCRdb's copy keeps in-frame clones and lacks some. The sample consists of roughly 4,600 clones, about 70% of them appearing once. The data were obtained in a study of coeliac disease. Study-level results: Known gliadin-specific TRB sequences: about 55% of the 18 coeliac samples, only 1 of 6 controls. Unbiased detection of gliadin-specific T cells was judged not feasible with this approach. Active celiac intraepithelial and lamina propria samples had lower TRB and TRG clonality than control samples. Most TRB amino acid sequences occurred in only one sample.

V trimming: 1 base; J trimming: 3 bases; junction bases outside the gene matches: 9. This CDR3 region has 16 residues. CDR1 MDHEN and CDR2 SYDVKM come from the germline V gene. Sequenced sample: lymphocytes from the gut lamina propria. The clonotype comes from a man between 18 and 29 years old with celiac disease on a gluten-free diet. The J gene is TRBJ2-7, the V gene TRBV28; 7 nucleotides align to TRBD1. The CDR3 is CASSLSRQGSIYEQYF. The CDR3, as DNA: TGTGCCAGCAGTTTATCCCGACAGGGATCCATCTACGAGCAGTACTTC.